This T cell receptor beta chain is drawn from a study of cytomegalovirus exposure and HLA in healthy donors. Study findings and constraints: Researchers catalogued around 150 TCR beta chains as cytomegalovirus-associated. The likely origin of a cluster of highly shared sequence variants was a sequencing artifact. An analysis done earlier found most TCR beta V segments productive about 90% or about 30% of the time. When analyzed later, a missense DCLRE1C variant was found to be linked to TCR beta V- and J-gene trimming.

Comment on this clone: Its antigen is unidentified.

PCR was performed using 60 Vbeta and 13 Jbeta primers. Libraries were prepared by immunoSEQ multiplex PCR; TCRdb keeps only in-frame clonotypes and omits some of them. The profile shows some 130,000 clones, approximately 84% of them singletons. CDR3 length equals 15 residues. V was cut by 0 bases and J by 4 bases, with 12 bases left in between. Germline V gene sequence: CDR1 MNHEY, CDR2 SVGAGI. The receptor comes from a boy aged 2 to 9 in good health and CMV-seronegative. The chain carries TRBV6-5 and TRBJ2-5; TRBD2 might be the D (7 bases). Sequencing was performed on PBMCs. The CDR3: CASSYSEGGPETQYF. The CDR3 DNA is TGTGCCAGCAGTTACTCGGAGGGGGGGCCAGAGACCCAGTACTTC.